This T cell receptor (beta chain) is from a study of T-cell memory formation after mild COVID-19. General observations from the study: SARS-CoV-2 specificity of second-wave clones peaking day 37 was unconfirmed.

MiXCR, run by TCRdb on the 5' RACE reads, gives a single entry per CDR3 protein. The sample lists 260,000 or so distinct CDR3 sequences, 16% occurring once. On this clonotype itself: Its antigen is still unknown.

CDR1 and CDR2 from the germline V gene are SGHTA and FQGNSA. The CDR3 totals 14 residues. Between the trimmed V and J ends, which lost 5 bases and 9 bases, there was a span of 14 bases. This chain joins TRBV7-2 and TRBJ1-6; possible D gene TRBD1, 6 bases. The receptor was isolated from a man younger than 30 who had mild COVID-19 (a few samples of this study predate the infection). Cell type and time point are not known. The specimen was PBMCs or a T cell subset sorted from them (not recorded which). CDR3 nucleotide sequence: TGTGCCAGCAGCCGAGACAGGCTGAGTTCACCCCTCCACTTT. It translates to CASSRDRLSSPLHF.